This T cell receptor (beta chain) was identified in a study of blood T cell repertoires in COVID-19. Study overall: Samples came from the United States, Italy and Spain, spanning acute and convalescent COVID-19. Sample material is recorded as cDNA or gDNA derived from T cells, B-cell-depleted T cells, or PBMCs.

This CDR3 has 13 amino acids. Germline CDR1 LNHDA, CDR2 SQIVND (reference sequence). V lost 5 bases and J lost 4, with 9 bases in between. This clone has a single count. Methods used by the authors: Scientists estimated how many nucleated cells there were by amplifying reference gene primers. Sequencing was performed with immunoSEQ multiplex PCR; in TCRdb, only in-frame clones are kept and a portion is missing. V and J calls and clone size come straight from that table; D and trimming were deduced from the DNA. The data hold about 410,000 clones, with 80% to 90% observed a single time. The chain carries TRBV19 and TRBJ1-3; D uncertain. The material sequenced was peripheral blood. The source of this sequence is a woman aged 25 to 39 with active or convalescent COVID-19. CDR3 DNA sequence: TGTGCCAGTAGTCTAATTGCCGGAAACACCATATATTTT. It yields the protein CASSLIAGNTIYF.